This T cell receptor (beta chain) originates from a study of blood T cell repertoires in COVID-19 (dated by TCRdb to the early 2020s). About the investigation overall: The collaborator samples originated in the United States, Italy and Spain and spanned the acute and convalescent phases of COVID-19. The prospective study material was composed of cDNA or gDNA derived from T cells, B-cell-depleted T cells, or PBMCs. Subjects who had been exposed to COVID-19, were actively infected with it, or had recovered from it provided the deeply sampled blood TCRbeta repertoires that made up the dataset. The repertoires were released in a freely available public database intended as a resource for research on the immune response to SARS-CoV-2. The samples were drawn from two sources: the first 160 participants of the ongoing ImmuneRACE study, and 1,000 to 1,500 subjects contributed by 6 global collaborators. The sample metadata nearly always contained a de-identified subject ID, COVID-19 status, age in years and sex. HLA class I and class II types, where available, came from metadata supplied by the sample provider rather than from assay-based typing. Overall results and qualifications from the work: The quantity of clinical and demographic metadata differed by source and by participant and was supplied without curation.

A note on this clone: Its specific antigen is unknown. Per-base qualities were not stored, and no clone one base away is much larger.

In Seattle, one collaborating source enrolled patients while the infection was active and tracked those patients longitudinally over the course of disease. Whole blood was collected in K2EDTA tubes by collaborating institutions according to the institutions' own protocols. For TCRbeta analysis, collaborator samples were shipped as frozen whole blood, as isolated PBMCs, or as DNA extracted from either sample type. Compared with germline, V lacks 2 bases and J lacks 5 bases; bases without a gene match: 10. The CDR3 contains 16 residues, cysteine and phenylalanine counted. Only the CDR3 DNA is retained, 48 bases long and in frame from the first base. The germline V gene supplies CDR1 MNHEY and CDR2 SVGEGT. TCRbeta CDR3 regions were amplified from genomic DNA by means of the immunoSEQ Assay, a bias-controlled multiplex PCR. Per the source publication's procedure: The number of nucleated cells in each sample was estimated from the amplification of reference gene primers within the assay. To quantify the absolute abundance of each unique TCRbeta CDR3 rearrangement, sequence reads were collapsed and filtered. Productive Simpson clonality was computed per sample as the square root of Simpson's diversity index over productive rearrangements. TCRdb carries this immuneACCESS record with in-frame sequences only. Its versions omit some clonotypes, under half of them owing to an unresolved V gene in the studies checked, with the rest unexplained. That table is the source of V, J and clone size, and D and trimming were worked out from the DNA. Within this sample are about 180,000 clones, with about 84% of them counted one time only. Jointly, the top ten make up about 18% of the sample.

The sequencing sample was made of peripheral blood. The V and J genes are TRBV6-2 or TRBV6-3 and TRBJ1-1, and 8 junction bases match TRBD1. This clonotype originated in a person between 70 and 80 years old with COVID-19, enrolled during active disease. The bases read TGTGCCAGCAGTTACCCTCCTACAGGGGGTTGGACTGAAGCTTTCTTT. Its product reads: CASSYPPTGGWTEAFF.